This TCR beta chain was profiled in a study of shared clonotypes between healthy human individuals. Study-wide results and caveats: Blood was the only sampled material, and tissue repertoires likely differ.

As originally analysed: With immunoSEQ giving junction-only sequences and no quality scores, filtering differed. Sequencing was performed with immunoSEQ multiplex PCR; in TCRdb, only in-frame clones are kept and a portion is missing. That table supplies the V and J calls and clone size; D and trimming were determined from the DNA. There are hundreds of thousands of clones in the sample; around three quarters occur only once, and 12% lies in the top ten. V was shortened by 4 bases and J by 5 bases, with 9 bases between the two germline ends. This CDR3 is built from 12 residues. Per germline, CDR1 SGHTA and CDR2 FQGNSA. About this clone itself: Its matching antigen is unknown.

Each unsorted sample relied on approximately 94 million PBMCs as its source of genomic DNA. The chain links TRBV7-2 to TRBJ2-7; no clear D. This sequence originates from a woman between 40 and 50 years old in good health. Some clones in this sample may be carry-over from other donors' samples. The material sequenced was PBMCs. The CDR3 coding sequence is TGTGCCAGCAGCTCCACATACCACGAGCAGTACTTC. As protein: CASSSTYHEQYF.